One T cell receptor beta chain is described in this entry. The data derive from a study of blood T cell repertoires in COVID-19. Study summary: Some COVID-19 samples were acute and others convalescent; all came from the United States, Italy and Spain. PBMCs, B-cell-depleted T cells, or T cells provided the cDNA or gDNA that made up the material.

Germline V gene lookup returns CDR1 MDHEN and CDR2 SYDVKM. V was pared by 5 bases and J by 1 base, with 11 bases between. The CDR3 is made up of 14 amino acids. Source study methods: From reference gene primer amplification, estimates of nucleated cell counts were derived. Sequenced by immunoSEQ multiplex PCR; TCRdb stores in-frame clones only, minus some. The V and J calls and clone size are taken from that table; D and trimming were inferred from the DNA. The data contain tens of thousands of clones, 72% of them seen just once; the ten biggest clones take up roughly 43%. This TCR was sampled from a woman over 75 with acute or convalescent COVID-19. The source material was peripheral blood. V and J are TRBV28 and TRBJ1-1; possible D gene TRBD1, 6 bases. CDR3: CASSRRQENTEAFF. The CDR3, as DNA: TGTGCCAGCAGTCGCAGACAGGAGAACACTGAAGCTTTCTTT.